This is a list of T cell receptor beta chains from one sample in a study of a mutant IDH1 vaccine in newly diagnosed glioma. Sequencing was performed with immunoSEQ multiplex PCR; in TCRdb, only in-frame clones are kept and a portion is missing. The sample has some 70,000 clones, roughly 84% seen once. Their antigens remain unidentified. The input for sequencing was PBMCs, taken from a glioma patient whose treatment included an IDH1 peptide vaccine. All receptors derive from a man younger than 35 with glioma. The CDR3 runs from the conserved cysteine through the conserved F or W. The order of the fields is clone size, D gene, J gene, V gene, CDR3 DNA, CDR3 protein. A D gene is named only where the DNA matches it firmly. Clone sizes are given selectively: once, few, many, or a class where the clone is expanded.

>medium-sized|-|TRBJ2-1|TRBV27
TGTGCCAGCAGAAATGACATGAGTTACAATGAGCAGTTCTTC
CASRNDMSYNEQFF
>-|-|TRBJ2-4|TRBV6-5
TGTGCCAGCAGGAACAGGGTCGACATTCAGTACTTC
CASRNRVDIQYF
>-|TRBD1|TRBJ1-2|TRBV5-4
TGTGCCAGCAGCTTGGGGCCTGGACAGGGCCCCGGGACCTTC
CASSLGPGQGPGTF
>-|-|TRBJ1-4|TRBV19
TGTGCCAGTAGTATGTTGGAGGGGGACCCAACTAATGAAAAACTGTTTTTT
CASSMLEGDPTNEKLFF
>-|-|TRBJ2-7|TRBV27
TGTGCCAGCAGTTGGAGTCATGGCTGGGAGCAGTACTTC
CASSWSHGWEQYF
>-|TRBD1|TRBJ1-6|TRBV6-5
TGTGCCAGCAGTTACTCGGGACAGGGGAAGAATTCACCCCTCCACTTT
CASSYSGQGKNSPLHF
>-|-|TRBJ2-1|TRBV29-1
TGCAGCGCCCTGCCGACAGTCAATGAGCAGTTCTTC
CSALPTVNEQFF
>once|TRBD2|TRBJ2-5|TRBV9
TGTGCCAGCAGCTGGGGGGGCCAAGAGACCCAGTACTTC
CASSWGGQETQYF
>once|-|TRBJ1-4|TRBV28
TGTGCCAGCAGCCCCTCAGGGGCGGGCCAGTATGAAAAACTGTTTTTT
CASSPSGAGQYEKLFF
>-|TRBD1|TRBJ2-5|TRBV7-9
TGTGCCAGCAGCACAGGGACAGGGGGGGTCCAAGAGACCCAGTACTTC
CASSTGTGGVQETQYF
>-|TRBD2|TRBJ2-7|TRBV5-1
TGCGCCAGCAGAGGCGGGACTAGCGTTACCTACGAGCAGTACTTC
CASRGGTSVTYEQYF
>-|TRBD1|TRBJ1-2|TRBV7-8
TGTGCCAGCAGCTCGAGACCGGACAGGGTCTATGGCTACACCTTC
CASSSRPDRVYGYTF
>-|-|TRBJ1-1|TRBV7-9
TGTGCCAGCAGCTTACCCGTTAGGACCTTGAACACTGAAGCTTTCTTT
CASSLPVRTLNTEAFF
>-|-|TRBJ1-1|TRBV7-2
TGTGCCAGCTTCTACGTGGGTAGGGTCGACACTGAAGCTTTCTTT
CASFYVGRVDTEAFF
>once|-|TRBJ1-1|TRBV7-3
TGTGCCAGCAGCTTAGAGGGGGGGCAGAACACTGAAGCTTTCTTT
CASSLEGGQNTEAFF
>-|-|TRBJ2-7|TRBV5-4
TGTGCCAGCAGCTTGCACAGCTCCTACGAGCAGTACTTC
CASSLHSSYEQYF
>-|-|TRBJ1-2|TRBV5-5
TGTGCCAGCAGCCGAGGGGACTCTTACTATGGCTACACCTTC
CASSRGDSYYGYTF